One sample yielded the 15 T cell receptor beta chains listed below, sequenced in a study of identical twins. MiXCR, run by TCRdb on the 5' RACE reads, gives a single entry per CDR3 protein. The sample contains some 500,000 distinct CDR3 sequences, less than 25% of which appear only once. These data are also associated with another study on T cells expressing NK-cell markers.

The sequenced sample was CD4+ T cells sorted from blood. The receptors were sampled from a woman aged 18-35 years in good health.

The V gene is TRBV5-5, the J gene TRBJ2-3; D is uncertain. V was trimmed by 4 bases and J by 2 bases, leaving 8 bases between them. This CDR3 spans 13 amino acids. Per germline, CDR1 SGHKS and CDR2 YYEKEE (reference sequence). DNA for the CDR3: TGTGCCAGCAGCCCAGTATACACAGATACGCAGTATTTT. Translating it yields CASSPVYTDTQYF.

This clonotype was detected a few times. V and J are TRBV5-8 and TRBJ2-7; D possibly corresponds to TRBD1 (6 bases). Trimming left V 2 bases short and J 2 bases short, with 14 bases between. The CDR3 has 15 residues. Germline V gene data show CDR1 as SGHTS and CDR2 as YDEGEE. The CDR3 sequence is CASSFRNRVPYEQYF. DNA for the CDR3: TGTGCCAGCAGCTTTCGTAACAGGGTCCCCTACGAGCAGTACTTC.

This clonotype occurred a few times. The rearrangement links TRBV12-3 or TRBV12-4 to TRBJ1-5; 10 bases map to TRBD1. The CDR3 consists of 16 residues. V shed 5 bases and J 2 bases; nucleotides not matched to a gene: 6. In nucleotides, the CDR3 is TGTGCCAGCAGTCAAGGGACAGGGGTACGCAATCAGCCCCAGCATTTT. Protein: CASSQGTGVRNQPQHF.

The chain joins TRBV7-2 to TRBJ2-5, with D unclear. Germline lookup yields CDR1 SGHTA and CDR2 FQGNSA. CDR3 length: 16 amino acids. Trimming cost V 4 bases and J 0 bases, with 15 bases left between them. CDR3 in amino acids: CASSSTLGLYQETQYF. CDR3 nucleotides: TGTGCCAGCAGCTCGACCTTAGGTCTGTACCAAGAGACCCAGTACTTC.

This clonotype was seen a few times. This sequence joins TRBV10-3 and TRBJ2-1, with 7 bases that match TRBD1. This CDR3 contains 19 residues. V trimming: 6 bases; J trimming: 3 bases; junction bases outside the gene matches: 20. CDR1 and CDR2 from the germline V gene are ENHRY and SYGVKD. The CDR3 loop is CAIRDRTARGQGDYNEQFF. CDR3 DNA sequence: TGTGCCATCAGAGACCGGACCGCAAGAGGCCAGGGGGACTACAATGAGCAGTTCTTC.

This clonotype was counted a few times. In this CDR3 the conserved last residue, phenylalanine or tryptophan, is missing, so a read error is likely. Because the CDR3's place on the DNA is in doubt, the DNA is left out and the CDR3 is given as listed by TCRdb. The chain's CDR3 is CASSLGQIIPAI. The chain joins TRBV7-9 to TRBJ1-1. Germline loops: CDR1 SEHNR, CDR2 FQNEAQ (reference sequence). The CDR3 is 12 residues long, ends included.

This clonotype was seen many times. A junction end diverges from the germline sequence, so it may reflect a read error. This chain joins TRBV7-7 and TRBJ2-2; D possibly corresponds to TRBD1 (5 bases). CDR3 length equals 14 residues. From germline, CDR1 is SSHAT and CDR2 FNYEAQ (reference sequence). The CDR3 DNA is TGTGCTAGCAGCTCTGGACATAACACCGGGGAGCTGTTTTTT. Translated, it gives CASSSGHNTGELFF.

The chain recombines TRBV12-3 or TRBV12-4 with TRBJ2-2; possibly TRBD2 for D (5 bases). The CDR3 spans 18 residues. V lost 11 bases and J 6 bases, leaving 31 bases between the germline ends. CDR3 bases: TGTGCCTTCAGTTTAATCCGGGGTCCAGCACAGTTTGCCGGGGAGCTGTTTTTT. This encodes CAFSLIRGPAQFAGELFF.

V gene TRBV7-9 combines with J gene TRBJ2-1; D is perhaps TRBD2 (5 bases). Germline V CDR1 and CDR2: SEHNR, FQNEAQ (reference sequence). This CDR3 spans 15 amino acids. The ends were cut back, 0 bases at V and 10 bases at J, with 16 bases in the middle. CDR3 loop: CASSLAGLATREQFF. The CDR3 DNA sequence: TGTGCCAGCAGCTTAGCCGGGCTAGCTACCCGGGAGCAGTTCTTC.

The V gene is TRBV10-3, the J gene TRBJ1-6; D remains unclear. The CDR3 contains 15 residues. Trimming removed 4 bases at V and 9 bases at J, with 16 bases between. The germline gives CDR1 ENHRY, CDR2 SYGVKD. CDR3 nucleotides: TGTGCCATCAGTGTCCACGGGGAAGAGGGTTCACCCCTCCACTTT. This gives the protein CAISVHGEEGSPLHF.

The CDR3 DNA is TGTGCCAGCAGCTTACTAGCGGGAGTTACAGATACGCAGTATTTT. Its protein is CASSLLAGVTDTQYF. The chain employs TRBV11-2 and TRBJ2-3, with TRBD2 matching over 10 bases. V lost 2 bases, J lost 3 bases, and 2 bases stayed unmatched. The CDR3 covers 15 residues. Germline lookup yields CDR1 SGHAT and CDR2 FQNNGV.

This chain joins TRBV6-1 and TRBJ2-5, with 9 bases aligning to TRBD1. This CDR3 has 14 residues. CDR1 MNHNS and CDR2 SASEGT come from the germline V gene. J gave up 2 bases and V 6 bases, and 4 bases lay outside the gene matches. This chain's CDR3 is CASRPTGGQETQYF. The CDR3, as DNA: TGTGCCAGCAGACCGACAGGGGGACAAGAGACCCAGTACTTC.

This clonotype was observed a few times. The rearrangement uses TRBV18 and TRBJ2-6; D not resolved. V lost 2 bases, J lost 0 bases, and 5 bases lay in between. The CDR3 runs 15 residues. In germline, CDR1 is KGHSH, CDR2 LQKENI. The chain's CDR3 is CASSPTSSGANVLTF. The CDR3 bases are TGTGCCAGCTCACCAACCAGCTCTGGGGCCAACGTCCTGACTTTC.

The chain combines TRBV9 with TRBJ2-7; D not resolved. CDR3 length equals 13 residues. Germline values: CDR1 SGDLS, CDR2 YYNGEE. With 4 bases removed from V and 5 bases from J, the gap between germline ends came to 13 bases. The chain's CDR3 is CASSSHLGDEQYF. CDR3 coding DNA: TGTGCCAGCAGCTCGCATCTGGGCGACGAGCAGTACTTC.

V usage is TRBV10-1 and J usage is TRBJ2-2; D call uncertain. Trimming removed 6 bases from V and 0 bases from J, with 8 bases in between. This CDR3 is built from 14 residues. Germline V lookup: CDR1 WNHNN, CDR2 SYGVQD (reference sequence). For the CDR3, the DNA is TGCGCCAGCAGAGCCGGACCGAACACCGGGGAGCTGTTTTTT. Protein sequence: CASRAGPNTGELFF.